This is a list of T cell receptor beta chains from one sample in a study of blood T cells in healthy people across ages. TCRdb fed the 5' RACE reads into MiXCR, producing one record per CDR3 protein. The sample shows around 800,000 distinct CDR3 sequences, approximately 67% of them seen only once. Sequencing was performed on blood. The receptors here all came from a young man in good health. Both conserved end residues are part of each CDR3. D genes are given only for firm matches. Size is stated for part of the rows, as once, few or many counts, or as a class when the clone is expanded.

CASSLAGGPSMSDEQFF TGTGCCAGCAGTTTGGCGGGGGGGCCTTCCATGTCCGATGAGCAGTTCTTC many TRBJ2-1 TRBV12-3/TRBV12-4 TRBD2
CASSLSVERGVNEQFF TGTGCCAGCAGCCTATCCGTGGAGCGGGGGGTCAATGAGCAGTTCTTC . TRBJ2-1 TRBV7-2 TRBD2
CASRNGTVFFYEQYF TGTGCCAGCAGAAACGGGACAGTGTTCTTTTACGAGCAGTACTTC . TRBJ2-7 TRBV12-3/TRBV12-4 TRBD1
CASSLGRYNTEAFF TGTGCCAGCAGCTTAGGCAGGTACAACACTGAAGCTTTCTTT few TRBJ1-1 TRBV7-3 .
CASSRLNPGANVLTF TGTGCCAGCAGTAGATTGAACCCCGGGGCCAACGTCCTGACTTTC . TRBJ2-6 TRBV28 .
CASSPPGGLAYEQYF TGTGCCAGCTCACCACCAGGAGGGCTGGCCTACGAGCAGTACTTC once TRBJ2-7 TRBV18 .
CASSLDRGGTGELFF TGTGCCAGCAGCCTGGACAGGGGGGGCACCGGGGAGCTGTTTTTT . TRBJ2-2 TRBV3-1 TRBD1
CASGPAGGKETQYF TGTGCCAGCGGGCCAGCGGGGGGTAAAGAGACCCAGTACTTC . TRBJ2-5 TRBV2 TRBD2
CASSQRLTGGYNEQYF TGTGCCAGCAGCCAAAGATTGACAGGGGGCTACAACGAGCAGTACTTC . TRBJ2-7 TRBV3-1 TRBD1
CASSRRSGEETQYF TGTGCCAGCAGCAGAAGGTCCGGCGAAGAGACCCAGTACTTC . TRBJ2-5 TRBV12-3/TRBV12-4 .